This T cell receptor (beta chain) is from a study of cytomegalovirus exposure and HLA in healthy donors. General study points: TCR beta chains associated with HLA were, in a later analysis, more clonally expanded than equally common others. The later analysis indicated that the majority of CMV-associated TCR beta chains appeared HLA-restricted. The study reported that TCR beta sequences accurately predicted HLA-A and HLA-B alleles in most subjects. A missense variant in DCLRE1C was later tied to TCR beta V- and J-gene trimming.

Of note for this clone: Its antigen is unknown.

60 Vbeta and 13 Jbeta primers were used in PCR. The method was immunoSEQ multiplex PCR; TCRdb's version includes in-frame clones alone and lacks a portion of them. The sample includes some 140,000 clones, less than 80% of them seen just once. CDR1 and CDR2 (germline): LNHDA, SQIVND (reference sequence). This CDR3 comprises 14 residues. The ends were cut back, 5 bases at V and 2 bases at J, with 12 bases in the middle. The sequence derives from a young man in good health and CMV-seronegative. Sample: PBMCs. This sequence joins TRBV19 and TRBJ1-1; D perhaps matches TRBD1 (5 bases). The CDR3 DNA sequence: TGTGCCAGTAGTGTCGGACGGACAAACACTGAAGCTTTCTTT. Its protein product is CASSVGRTNTEAFF.